The 16 T cell receptor beta chains given below trace back to one sample, sequenced in a study of blood T cell repertoires in COVID-19. Sequenced by immunoSEQ multiplex PCR; TCRdb stores in-frame clones only, minus some. The sample lists around 310,000 clones; approximately 88% were seen once. Input material: PBMCs or T cells enriched from blood (not recorded which). The receptors were gathered from a man in his thirties or forties who had recovered from COVID-19.

This clone is a singleton in its sample. The rearrangement uses TRBV11-2 and TRBJ2-3; 11 positions agree with TRBD2. Germline-derived CDR1 and CDR2 are SGHAT and FQNNGV. V shed 6 bases and J 6 bases; nucleotides not matched to a gene: 8. This CDR3 contains 15 residues. The CDR3 sequence: CASRRSGGALDTQYF. The CDR3 DNA follows: TGTGCCAGCAGACGTAGCGGGGGGGCCTTGGATACGCAGTATTTT.

This clone came up once. This sequence joins TRBV5-4 and TRBJ2-1; TRBD2 agrees at 8 bases. CDR1 is SGHNT, CDR2 YYREEE, per germline (reference sequence). V dropped 5 bases and J dropped 7; count of bases not matched to a gene: 5. The CDR3 covers 13 residues. CDR3 loop: CASSSGTRNEQFF. The CDR3 coding sequence is TGTGCCAGCAGTTCCGGGACTAGGAATGAGCAGTTCTTC.

V gene TRBV7-8 combines with J gene TRBJ2-7; 7 positions agree with TRBD1. In germline, CDR1 is SGHVS, CDR2 FQNEAQ. J gave up 3 bases and V 1 base, and 0 bases lay outside the gene matches. The CDR3 covers 13 residues. The CDR3 DNA sequence: TGTGCCAGCAGCTTAGGGACAGGCTACGAGCAGTACTTC. Its translation: CASSLGTGYEQYF.

The chain carries TRBV5-1 and TRBJ1-1, with no clear D. CDR3 size: 13 residues. From germline, CDR1 is SGHRS and CDR2 YFSETQ. Deletions cut 0 bases from V and 4 bases from J, with 7 bases between. CDR3 nucleotides: TGCGCCAGCAGCTTGGAACACCTCACTGAAGCTTTCTTT. This codes for CASSLEHLTEAFF.

Only a few counts were recorded for this clone. This CDR3 is also generated by other DNA sequences in the sample. The genes are TRBV2 and TRBJ2-7; 7 bases are a match to TRBD1. V was clipped by 1 base and J by 0 bases; unmatched bases: 0. Germline V gene data show CDR1 as SNHLY and CDR2 as FYNNEI. The CDR3 is 14 amino acids. Here the CDR3 reads CASSEGTGSYEQYF. The DNA for the CDR3 is TGTGCCAGCAGTGAAGGGACAGGCTCCTACGAGCAGTACTTC.

The chain uses TRBV12-3 or TRBV12-4 and TRBJ2-5; D might be TRBD2 (6 bases). This CDR3 region has 13 residues. The V gene lost 3 bases and the J gene lost 5 bases, with 10 bases spanning the gap. In DNA form, the CDR3 reads TGTGCCAGCAGTTTGGGGGGTCCGGAGACCCAGTACTTC. Residues: CASSLGGPETQYF.

Note on this clone: The sample contains more than one DNA sequence encoding this CDR3. V and J are TRBV2 and TRBJ1-6; 8 bases line up with TRBD1. Unmatched junction bases numbered 4, after V lost 8 bases and J lost 7 bases. The CDR3 covers 13 residues. Per germline, CDR1 SNHLY and CDR2 FYNNEI. In DNA, the CDR3 is TGTGCCAGCGGTGGACAGGGAAATTCACCCCTCCACTTT. Protein: CASGGQGNSPLHF.

The gene calls are TRBV5-5 and TRBJ2-7; 7 bases are shared with TRBD2. Germline V gives CDR1 SGHKS, CDR2 YYEKEE (reference sequence). The CDR3 has 15 amino acids. Trimming at V came to 0 bases and at J to 2 bases, leaving 5 bases not matched to a gene. The CDR3 loop reads CASSLGSSGTYEQYF. The CDR3 region has the DNA TGTGCCAGCAGCTTGGGGTCTAGCGGCACCTACGAGCAGTACTTC.

V is TRBV5-1 and J is TRBJ1-4, with TRBD1 matching 12 bases. Trimming cost V 3 bases and J 1 base; bases outside gene matches: 7. The CDR3 length is 18 residues. CDR1 is SGHRS, CDR2 YFSETQ, per germline. The CDR3 protein is CASSWGQGAIETNEKLFF. The CDR3 coding sequence is TGCGCCAGCAGCTGGGGACAGGGGGCAATAGAAACTAATGAAAAACTGTTTTTT.

V is TRBV4-2 and J is TRBJ1-4; 10 positions match TRBD1. The CDR3 covers 15 residues. CDR1 and CDR2 (germline): LGHNA, YNFKEQ. Trimming removed 3 bases from V and 5 bases from J; junction bases left unmatched: 3. In DNA form, the CDR3 reads TGTGCCAGCAGCCATCCGGGACAGGGGAATGAAAAACTGTTTTTT. As protein: CASSHPGQGNEKLFF.

This chain connects TRBV7-7 to TRBJ2-5, with D maybe TRBD2 (6 bases). The CDR3 is 15 residues long. From germline, CDR1 is SSHAT and CDR2 FNYEAQ (reference sequence). Between the trimmed V and J ends, which lost 1 base and 5 bases, there was a span of 14 bases. This chain's CDR3 is CASSLEGLGSETQYF. The CDR3 DNA reads as TGTGCCAGCAGCTTAGAGGGACTGGGGTCGGAGACCCAGTACTTC. The whole variable domain, remainder taken from reference TRBV7-7 and TRBJ2-5, is GAGVSQSPRYKVTKRGQDVTLRCDPISSHATLYWYQQALGQGPEFLTYFNYEAQPDKSGLPSDRFSAERPEGSISTLTIQRTEQRDSAMYRCASSLEGLGSETQYFGPGTRLLVL.

The chain combines TRBV9 with TRBJ2-2, with 7 bases that match TRBD2. There are 17 residues in the CDR3. Germline loops: CDR1 SGDLS, CDR2 YYNGEE. The V segment lost 3 bases and the J segment 1 base; nucleotides outside the gene matches: 9. CDR3 loop: CASSAPRRGGNTGELFF. CDR3 in DNA: TGTGCCAGCAGCGCTCCACGGCGCGGGGGGAACACCGGGGAGCTGTTTTTT.

J is TRBJ2-1 and V is TRBV19; 8 positions match TRBD2. V shed 4 bases, J shed 2 bases, and the junction held 4 bases outside the gene matches. This CDR3 is 15 amino acids long. Germline CDR1 LNHDA, CDR2 SQIVND (reference sequence). CDR3 protein: CASSTSGGTYNEQFF. In nucleotides, the CDR3 is TGTGCCAGTAGTACCAGCGGGGGAACCTACAATGAGCAGTTCTTC.

The chain recombines TRBV19 with TRBJ1-2; 8 positions match TRBD1. V trimming: 7 bases; J trimming: 8 bases; junction bases outside the gene matches: 3. CDR3 length: 11 residues. Germline lookup yields CDR1 LNHDA and CDR2 SQIVND (reference sequence). CDR3 in DNA: TGTGCCAGTAACGACAGGGGCGGCTACACCTTC. Translated: CASNDRGGYTF.

This sequence joins TRBV27 and TRBJ2-2, with a tentative D call TRBD2 (5 bases). The V gene's germline CDR1 is MNHEY and CDR2 SMNVEV (reference sequence). The length of the CDR3 is 14 residues. V lost 6 bases to trimming and J lost 2 bases, with 10 bases between them. The CDR3 nucleotides read TGTGCCAGCAGGGCAGGACTCAACACCGGGGAGCTGTTTTTT. The encoded protein is CASRAGLNTGELFF.

The chain has TRBV25-1 and TRBJ1-2; TRBD1 matches 7 bases. Per germline, CDR1 MGHDK and CDR2 SYGVNS. V was clipped by 1 base and J by 2 bases; unmatched bases: 4. The CDR3 has 15 amino acids. The CDR3 nucleotides read TGTGCCAGCAGTGAATTCGTGGACAGGAACTATGGCTACACCTTC. Its protein product is CASSEFVDRNYGYTF.